These 16 T cell receptor beta chains were sequenced from one sample in a study of Graves' ophthalmopathy and Graves' hyperthyroidism. RNA transcripts were the source from which TCR beta CDR3 regions were amplified. The workflow started with a first-round RT-PCR run with HTBI primers and then moved on to a second-round multiplex PCR. A single record per CDR3 protein comes from TCRdb applying MiXCR to the multiplex PCR reads. The sample lists 360,000 or so distinct CDR3 sequences; about 18% were seen once. Sequences were obtained from peripheral blood. Source of these receptors: a woman between 18 and 29 years old with Graves' ophthalmopathy.

This clonotype appeared many times. The V call is TRBV5-1, the J call TRBJ1-2, with a tentative D call TRBD1 (5 bases). Germline CDR1 reads SGHRS; CDR2 reads YFSETQ. This CDR3 has 15 residues. With 0 bases removed from V and 5 bases from J, the gap between germline ends came to 14 bases. CDR3 DNA: TGCGCCAGCAGCTTGGATACAGGTGCCGCATATGGCTACACCTTC. Protein sequence: CASSLDTGAAYGYTF.

At least ten counts were recorded for this clonotype. V is TRBV28 and J is TRBJ2-7, with 10 bases identical to TRBD1. The CDR3 length is 15 residues. The ends lost 3 bases at V and 2 bases at J; junction bases unmatched: 4. CDR1 is MDHEN, CDR2 SYDVKM, per germline. This chain's CDR3 is CASSFRDRGPYEQYF. The CDR3 DNA reads TGTGCCAGCAGTTTTAGGGACAGGGGTCCCTACGAGCAGTACTTC.

V is TRBV28 and J is TRBJ1-5, with D tentatively TRBD1 (6 bases). V was shortened by 6 bases and J by 7 bases, with 16 bases between the two germline ends. CDR3 length: 14 amino acids. Germline V gives CDR1 MDHEN, CDR2 SYDVKM. DNA for the CDR3: TGTGCCAGCAGCCGACCTCCGGGACAACAGCCCCAGCATTTT. Translated, it gives CASSRPPGQQPQHF.

This clonotype occurred many times. The V call is TRBV7-6, the J call TRBJ2-7; 9 bases match TRBD2. Trimming took 1 base from V and 3 from J; bases not matched to a gene: 4. CDR1 and CDR2 from the germline V gene are SGHVS and FNYEAQ. The CDR3 has 15 residues. This CDR3 reads CASSLGGLAFYEQYF. The CDR3 coding sequence is TGTGCCAGCAGCTTAGGGGGACTAGCCTTCTACGAGCAGTACTTC.

This clonotype has a handful of counts. The chain combines TRBV5-1 with TRBJ1-3, with D possibly being TRBD1 (5 bases). The CDR3 contains 15 residues. Looked up from germline, CDR1 is SGHRS and CDR2 is YFSETQ. V lost 0 bases and J 0 bases, leaving 7 bases between the germline ends. As DNA, the CDR3 is TGCGCCAGCAGCTTGGTACAGGCCTCTGGAAACACCATATATTTT. Translating it yields CASSLVQASGNTIYF.

The J gene is TRBJ2-1, the V gene TRBV10-1; 8 bases fit TRBD2. The CDR3 is made up of 14 amino acids. After removal of 3 bases from V and 6 bases from J, the junction contained 4 bases not matched to a gene. In germline, CDR1 is WNHNN, CDR2 SYGVQD (reference sequence). In nucleotides, the CDR3 is TGCGCCAGCAGTGAAGCGGGAGCACTCAATGAGCAGTTCTTC. It specifies CASSEAGALNEQFF.

The sample holds many counts of this clonotype. The V gene is TRBV6-2 or TRBV6-3, the J gene TRBJ2-5, with a weak D call TRBD2 (6 bases). Germline-derived CDR1 and CDR2 are MNHEY and SVGEGT. CDR3 size: 15 residues. V lost 2 bases and J lost 0, with 10 bases in between. Written as DNA, the CDR3 is TGTGCCAGCAGTTACACGGCGGGGTACCAAGAGACCCAGTACTTC. Its protein is CASSYTAGYQETQYF.

The chain joins TRBV27 to TRBJ1-1; unclear D gene. There are 15 residues in the CDR3. V was trimmed by 2 bases and J by 0 bases, leaving 10 bases between them. CDR1 is MNHEY and CDR2 is SMNVEV in the germline V gene (reference sequence). CDR3 in DNA: TGTGCCAGCAGTTTACCCAACCCAGTGAACACTGAAGCTTTCTTT. It is translated as CASSLPNPVNTEAFF.

In its sample, this clonotype was seen many times. The chain couples TRBV10-3 to TRBJ1-1; 9 nucleotides agree with TRBD1. V dropped 6 bases and J dropped 1; count of bases not matched to a gene: 3. Per germline, CDR1 ENHRY and CDR2 SYGVKD. This CDR3 region has 14 residues. The CDR3 DNA is TGTGCCATCAGGCGACAGGGGGGGAACACTGAAGCTTTCTTT. Its translation: CAIRRQGGNTEAFF.

This clonotype was observed a few times. The chain joins TRBV28 to TRBJ1-1; TRBD1 matches at 7 bases. The CDR3 is made up of 18 amino acids. The V gene's germline CDR1 is MDHEN and CDR2 SYDVKM. The J segment lost 0 bases and the V segment lost 3 bases, leaving 13 bases of the junction unmatched. In nucleotides, the CDR3 is TGTGCCAGCAGTTTGGTCGGGACAGCTACTTCCATGAACACTGAAGCTTTCTTT. Its protein is CASSLVGTATSMNTEAFF.

This clonotype was seen ten or more times. J is TRBJ1-6 and V is TRBV6-5; D might be TRBD1 (6 bases). The length of the CDR3 is 15 residues. V lost 2 bases and J 8 bases, leaving 13 bases between the germline ends. Germline-derived CDR1 and CDR2 are MNHEY and SVGAGI. CDR3: CASSYGRGSYSPLHF. As DNA, the CDR3 is TGTGCCAGCAGTTACGGCAGGGGCTCCTATTCACCCCTCCACTTT.

This clonotype was counted ten times or more. The chain employs TRBV7-9 and TRBJ2-7; 12 bases fit TRBD2. This CDR3 spans 17 amino acids. V shed 1 base and J 0 bases; nucleotides not matched to a gene: 4. The V gene's germline CDR1 is SEHNR and CDR2 FQNEAQ (reference sequence). In DNA, the CDR3 is TGTGCCAGCAGCTTAGGACTAGCGGGAGCTCACTCCTACGAGCAGTACTTC. Protein product: CASSLGLAGAHSYEQYF.

This clonotype showed up many times. The chain has TRBV28 and TRBJ1-1; D possibly corresponds to TRBD1 (5 bases). The CDR3 sequence is 15 residues long. The V gene's germline CDR1 is MDHEN and CDR2 SYDVKM. V lost 5 bases and J 4 bases, leaving 17 bases between the germline ends. CDR3: CASSGGGRLRTEAFF. In nucleotides, the CDR3 is TGTGCCAGCAGTGGGGGGGGTCGTTTGCGCACTGAAGCTTTCTTT.

This clonotype came up many times. Mismatch with germline at one junction end may stem from a read error. This sequence joins TRBV30 and TRBJ2-2; TRBD2 is a possible D gene (7 bases). CDR1 is GTSNPN and CDR2 is SVGIG in the germline V gene (reference sequence). This CDR3 is built from 12 residues. The CDR3 protein is CAWGGSFSRPFF. The CDR3 DNA sequence: TGCGCCTGGGGGGGCTCGTTTAGTAGGCCGTTTTTT.

This clonotype has at least ten counts. The chain uses TRBV28 and TRBJ1-1, with unresolved D. The germline V gene has CDR1 MDHEN and CDR2 SYDVKM. V lost 4 bases to trimming and J lost 7 bases, with 10 bases between them. The CDR3 totals 12 residues. The CDR3 reads CASSSAAFEAFF. CDR3 nucleotide sequence: TGTGCCAGCAGTTCAGCAGCCTTTGAAGCTTTCTTT.

The gene calls are TRBV6-1 and TRBJ1-2; D ambiguous. The germline CDR1 and CDR2 sequences are MNHNS and SASEGT. V shed 7 bases and J shed 4 bases, with 16 bases lying between them. CDR3 length equals 14 residues. The CDR3 sequence is CASTSNLRVYGYTF. The DNA for the CDR3 is TGTGCCAGCACGAGCAACCTAAGGGTCTATGGCTACACCTTC.